Sequencing of this T cell receptor beta chain was carried out in a study of CXCR3-negative and CXCR3-positive naive CD8 T cells. Study observations and caveats: Both naive subsets, CXCR3-negative and CXCR3-positive, displayed similar TRBV-TRBJ usage, unlike memory cells.

With respect to this clonotype: Its antigen is currently unknown.

CDR1 is SGHVS and CDR2 is FQNEAQ in the germline V gene. CDR3 length: 16 residues. Researchers prepared the TRB cDNA libraries using 5' RACE with UMI labels. TCRdb reanalyzed the 5' RACE reads, giving one entry per CDR3 protein sequence and no DNA. Recorded for this sample: over 35,000 distinct CDR3 sequences. The rearrangement joins TRBV7-8 to TRBJ2-7; there is no DNA to check the TCRdb D call of TRBD1. This receptor was obtained from a human donor in good health. Some clones in this sample may be carry-over from other donors' samples. Sequencing was performed on naive CXCR3- CD8+ T cells from blood. The sample's subset: CD45RO-CCR7+CD27+CD95- naive CD8+ T cells lacking CXCR3 (TNR3-). CDR3 loop: CASSLEDSRSSYEQYF.